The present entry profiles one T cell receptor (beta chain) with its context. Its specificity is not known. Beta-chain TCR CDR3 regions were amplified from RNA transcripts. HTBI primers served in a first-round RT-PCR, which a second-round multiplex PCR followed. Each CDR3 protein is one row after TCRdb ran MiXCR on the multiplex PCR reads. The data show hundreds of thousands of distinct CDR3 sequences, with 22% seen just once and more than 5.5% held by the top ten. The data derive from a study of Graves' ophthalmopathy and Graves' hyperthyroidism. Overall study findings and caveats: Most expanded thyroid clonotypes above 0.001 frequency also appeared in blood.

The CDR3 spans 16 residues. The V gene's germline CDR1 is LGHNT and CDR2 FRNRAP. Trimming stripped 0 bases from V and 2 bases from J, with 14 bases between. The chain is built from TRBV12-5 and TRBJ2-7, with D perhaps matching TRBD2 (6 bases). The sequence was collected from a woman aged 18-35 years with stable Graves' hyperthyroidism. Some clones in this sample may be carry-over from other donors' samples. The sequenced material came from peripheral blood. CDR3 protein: CASGLVQERATYEQYF. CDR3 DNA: TGTGCTAGTGGTTTGGTACAGGAGCGGGCTACCTACGAGCAGTACTTC.